These 30 T cell receptor beta chains were all obtained from the same sample, sequenced in a study of blood T cell repertoires in COVID-19. Here immunoSEQ multiplex PCR was the method, and the copy in TCRdb shows in-frame clones only, minus some. The repertoire holds under 200,000 clones, with over 70% as singletons. Sequences were obtained from PBMCs or T cells enriched from blood (not recorded which). These TCRs come from a woman aged 35 to 49 with acute COVID-19.

V gene TRBV10-1 combines with J gene TRBJ2-3; 12 bases line up with TRBD2. V trimming: 3 bases; J trimming: 4 bases; junction bases outside the gene matches: 8. Germline loops: CDR1 WNHNN, CDR2 SYGVQD (reference sequence). CDR3 length equals 17 residues. In DNA form, the CDR3 reads TGCGCCAGCAGTGAACTAGCGGGAGGCCCTGGGGCAGATACGCAGTATTTT. Residues: CASSELAGGPGADTQYF.

V usage is TRBV25-1 and J usage is TRBJ2-3; 10 nucleotides agree with TRBD2. The germline V gene has CDR1 MGHDK and CDR2 SYGVNS. J lost 6 bases, V lost 0 bases, and 12 bases had no gene match. The CDR3 spans 18 residues. CDR3 loop: CASSEYRSGRLAGDTQYF. DNA for the CDR3: TGTGCCAGCAGTGAATATCGGTCGGGGCGACTAGCGGGTGATACGCAGTATTTT.

The chain carries TRBV29-1 and TRBJ2-7; TRBD2 matches at 9 bases. Germline CDR1 SQVTM, CDR2 ANQGSEA. This CDR3 region has 11 residues. CDR3 nucleotides: TGCGGGGCTAGCGGGATCTACGAGCAGTACTTC. Protein: CGASGIYEQYF.

This sequence joins TRBV3-1 (or the pseudogene TRBV3-2) and TRBJ2-7; 12 bases align to TRBD2. This CDR3 is 15 amino acids long. The germline V gene has CDR1 LGHDT and CDR2 YNNKEL (reference sequence). V lost 5 bases to trimming and J lost 1 base; unmatched junction nucleotides: 3. In DNA, the CDR3 is TGTGCCAGCAGCAGGACTAGCGGGACTTCCTACGAGCAGTACTTC. It codes for CASSRTSGTSYEQYF.

This chain joins TRBV27 and TRBJ2-5; tentatively, D is TRBD2 (7 bases). CDR1 and CDR2 from the germline V gene are MNHEY and SMNVEV (reference sequence). The CDR3 runs 15 residues. Between the trimmed V and J ends, which lost 1 base and 2 bases, there was a span of 11 bases. The CDR3 protein is CASSLWGGKQETQYF. CDR3 nucleotides: TGTGCCAGCAGTTTATGGGGGGGCAAACAAGAGACCCAGTACTTC.

J is TRBJ1-1 and V is TRBV13, with 12 nucleotides matching TRBD1. Trimming removed 1 base from V and 7 bases from J; junction bases left unmatched: 7. This CDR3 has 16 residues. CDR1 PRHDT and CDR2 FYEKMQ come from the germline V gene (reference sequence). CDR3 in amino acids: CASSLDGTGGLGEAFF. Here the CDR3 DNA reads TGTGCCAGCAGCTTAGACGGGACAGGGGGCTTGGGTGAAGCTTTCTTT.

The chain has TRBV19 and TRBJ1-2; 9 nucleotides line up with TRBD1. This CDR3 is 14 amino acids long. V lost 5 bases to trimming and J lost 4 bases; unmatched junction nucleotides: 5. Germline values: CDR1 LNHDA, CDR2 SQIVND (reference sequence). The CDR3 sequence is CASSAGTGSYGYTF. The CDR3 DNA follows: TGTGCCAGTAGTGCCGGGACAGGGTCCTATGGCTACACCTTC.

The chain couples TRBV3-1 (or the pseudogene TRBV3-2) to TRBJ1-1; 8 nucleotides align to TRBD1. With V trimmed by 4 bases and J by 4 bases, 2 bases remained unmatched. The CDR3 runs to 13 residues. CDR1 is LGHDT and CDR2 is YNNKEL in the germline V gene (reference sequence). Here the CDR3 reads CASSPDRATEAFF. The CDR3 region has the DNA TGTGCCAGCAGCCCGGACAGGGCCACTGAAGCTTTCTTT.

V gene TRBV27 combines with J gene TRBJ2-5, with 7 bases identical to TRBD2. Germline V CDR1 and CDR2: MNHEY, SMNVEV (reference sequence). Trimming at V came to 5 bases and at J to 7 bases, leaving 10 bases not matched to a gene. The CDR3 runs 14 residues. CDR3 loop: CASSPIAGGRTQYF. DNA of the CDR3: TGTGCCAGCAGTCCTATAGCGGGCGGGAGGACCCAGTACTTC.

The chain uses TRBV7-2 and TRBJ2-3; 11 nucleotides align to TRBD2. The CDR3 covers 18 residues. Germline CDR1 SGHTA, CDR2 FQGNSA. V trimming: 5 bases; J trimming: 2 bases; junction bases outside the gene matches: 12. Here the CDR3 DNA reads TGTGCCAGCAGCCCACTTCTGTTAGCGGGAGGGGTCACAGATACGCAGTATTTT. It specifies CASSPLLLAGGVTDTQYF. Supplemented by reference TRBV7-2 and TRBJ2-3, the full variable domain reads GAGVSQSPSNKVTEKGKDVELRCDPISGHTALYWYRQSLGQGLEFLIYFQGNSAPDKSGLPSDRFSAERTGGSVSTLTIQRTQQEDSAVYLCASSPLLLAGGVTDTQYFGPGTRLTVL.

The chain recombines TRBV11-3 with TRBJ2-1, with TRBD2 identical over 8 bases. Germline lookup yields CDR1 SGHNT and CDR2 YENEEA. CDR3 length: 16 residues. V was pared by 5 bases and J by 2 bases, with 8 bases of the junction left unmatched. The CDR3 is CASSNSGGLAYNEQFF. The CDR3 DNA follows: TGTGCCAGCAGCAACTCCGGGGGACTAGCCTACAATGAGCAGTTCTTC.

The chain employs TRBV4-2 and TRBJ2-5, with TRBD1 as a possible D gene (6 bases). Germline-derived CDR1 and CDR2 are LGHNA and YNFKEQ. This CDR3 is 17 amino acids long. Trimming cost V 5 bases and J 2 bases, with 21 bases left between them. CDR3 residues: CASSLRTGQGVQETQYF. The CDR3 DNA reads as TGTGCCAGCAGCTTAAGAACGGGACAAGGGGTTCAAGAGACCCAGTACTTC.

J is TRBJ1-2 and V is TRBV5-5, with 8 bases aligning to TRBD1. Unmatched junction bases numbered 3, after V lost 4 bases and J lost 4 bases. Germline CDR1 reads SGHKS; CDR2 reads YYEKEE (reference sequence). The CDR3 contains 13 residues. The CDR3, as DNA: TGTGCCAGCAGCCCCGGACAGGGCTATGGCTACACCTTC. Translated: CASSPGQGYGYTF.

This chain uses TRBV5-6 with TRBJ1-5, with D hard to call. The V gene's germline CDR1 is SGHDT and CDR2 YYEEEE. Trimming left V 4 bases short and J 2 bases short, with 10 bases between. The CDR3 is 14 amino acids. The CDR3 region is CASSQAFGNQPQHF. The CDR3 DNA reads as TGTGCCAGCAGCCAGGCGTTTGGCAATCAGCCCCAGCATTTT.

The V and J genes are TRBV28 and TRBJ2-1; tentative D call: TRBD2 (6 bases). CDR1 and CDR2 from the germline V gene are MDHEN and SYDVKM. This CDR3 is built from 14 residues. V lost 10 bases to trimming and J lost 0 bases, with 13 bases between them. The DNA of the CDR3 is TGTGCCACAGAGGACGGGAGCTCCTACAATGAGCAGTTCTTC. Protein product: CATEDGSSYNEQFF.

The rearrangement joins TRBV6-5 to TRBJ2-7, with 8 bases that match TRBD2. V was pared by 7 bases and J by 4 bases, with 12 bases of the junction left unmatched. CDR1 MNHEY and CDR2 SVGAGI come from the germline V gene. The CDR3 is made up of 15 amino acids. As DNA, the CDR3 is TGTGCCAGCATGAAAGGGGGGGGACTAGATTACGAGCAGTACTTC. Translating it yields CASMKGGGLDYEQYF.

In regard to this clone: Other nucleotide sequences from this sample produce the same CDR3. The chain recombines TRBV30 with TRBJ2-3, with D perhaps TRBD2 (6 bases). V was trimmed by 0 bases and J by 0 bases, leaving 10 bases between them. From germline, CDR1 is GTSNPN and CDR2 SVGIG (reference sequence). The CDR3 length is 15 residues. The CDR3 bases are TGTGCCTGGAGTGTTGGTAGCGGAAGCACAGATACGCAGTATTTT. It specifies CAWSVGSGSTDTQYF.

CDR3 nucleotide sequence: TGCGCCAGCAGCGGACTAGCGTACCTCAATGAGCAGTTCTTC. Encoded protein: CASSGLAYLNEQFF. The V and J genes are TRBV5-1 and TRBJ2-1, with 9 positions matching TRBD2. Germline CDR1 reads SGHRS; CDR2 reads YFSETQ. The CDR3 covers 14 residues. The V segment lost 4 bases and the J segment 6 bases; nucleotides outside the gene matches: 5.

The chain carries TRBV9 and TRBJ2-5, with TRBD2 identical over 9 bases. The junction had 3 bases not matched to a gene; V was cut back by 0 bases and J by 3 bases. Looked up from germline, CDR1 is SGDLS and CDR2 is YYNGEE. This CDR3 contains 15 residues. In DNA, the CDR3 is TGTGCCAGCAGCGTAGGCTCTAGCGGGAAAGAGACCCAGTACTTC. Protein: CASSVGSSGKETQYF.

This clone turned up a few times. This chain joins TRBV25-1 and TRBJ2-1; 8 bases map to TRBD2. This CDR3 spans 15 amino acids. J lost 3 bases, V lost 5 bases, and 6 bases had no gene match. In germline, CDR1 is MGHDK, CDR2 SYGVNS. In nucleotides, the CDR3 is TGTGCCAGCAGTAGCGGGGGACAAGGCTACAATGAGCAGTTCTTC. Its translation is CASSSGGQGYNEQFF.

The chain joins TRBV2 to TRBJ2-5; 7 bases are shared with TRBD1. Trimming removed 3 bases from V and 5 bases from J; junction bases left unmatched: 9. This CDR3 has 15 residues. Germline values: CDR1 SNHLY, CDR2 FYNNEI. This CDR3 reads CASSDWGQRMETQYF. CDR3 coding DNA: TGTGCCAGCAGTGATTGGGGACAGCGGATGGAGACCCAGTACTTC. The entire variable domain, with the rest obtained from reference TRBV2 and TRBJ2-5, is as follows: EPEVTQTPSHQVTQMGQEVILRCVPISNHLYFYWYRQILGQKVEFLVSFYNNEISEKSEIFDDQFSVERPDGSNFTLKIRSTKLEDSAMYFCASSDWGQRMETQYFGPGTRLLVL.

This clone was detected a few times. The CDR3 DNA is TGTGCCAGTAGTAATTCGGACAGTGGGTATTCACCCCTCCACTTT. It yields the protein CASSNSDSGYSPLHF. The V call is TRBV19, the J call TRBJ1-6, with a weak D call TRBD1 (6 bases). Germline V CDR1 and CDR2: LNHDA, SQIVND (reference sequence). Trimming took 4 bases from V and 8 from J, leaving 15 bases between them. This CDR3 is built from 15 residues.

This clone was seen ten or more times. The chain has TRBV6-1 and TRBJ2-6; D gene uncertain. Germline V CDR1 and CDR2: MNHNS, SASEGT. Trimming took off 3 bases at V and 0 bases at J, with 6 bases between the two ends. The CDR3 covers 15 residues. CDR3 loop: CASSERHSGANVLTF. DNA of the CDR3: TGTGCCAGCAGTGAGAGGCACTCTGGGGCCAACGTCCTGACTTTC.

The chain links TRBV10-3 to TRBJ2-2; 9 bases map to TRBD1. CDR3 length: 13 amino acids. With V trimmed by 11 bases and J by 7 bases, 8 bases remained unmatched. Germline V gives CDR1 ENHRY, CDR2 SYGVKD. The CDR3 nucleotides read TGTGCCTGCCGACAGGGGGGGATCGGGGAGCTGTTTTTT. Protein sequence: CACRQGGIGELFF.

CDR3 residues: CASSQELGTSVVEQFF. As DNA, the CDR3 is TGTGCCAGCAGCCAAGAGTTAGGGACTAGCGTGGTTGAGCAGTTCTTC. The J gene is TRBJ2-1, the V gene TRBV14, with 10 nucleotides matching TRBD2. With V trimmed by 0 bases and J by 9 bases, 8 bases remained unmatched. Germline V gene lookup returns CDR1 SGHDN and CDR2 FVKESK. The CDR3 has 16 amino acids.

The chain carries TRBV6-1 and TRBJ2-7; 11 nucleotides match TRBD2. With V trimmed by 0 bases and J by 2 bases, 6 bases remained unmatched. The germline CDR1 and CDR2 sequences are MNHNS and SASEGT. The CDR3 has 17 residues. The CDR3 region has the DNA TGTGCCAGCAGTGAAGCTCCTAGCGGGAGGACTACCTACGAGCAGTACTTC. Amino acids: CASSEAPSGRTTYEQYF.

This rearrangement joins TRBV19 to TRBJ1-6; TRBD1 agrees at 9 bases. This CDR3 contains 17 residues. Germline CDR1 reads LNHDA; CDR2 reads SQIVND (reference sequence). V lost 6 bases, J lost 0 bases, and 6 bases stayed unmatched. In nucleotides, the CDR3 is TGTGCCAGTAGCCCGACAGGGGGTAGCTCCTATAATTCACCCCTCCACTTT. Translation gives CASSPTGGSSYNSPLHF.

The CDR3 spells CASSLSPGHLYEQYF. The CDR3 bases are TGTGCCAGCAGCTTGAGCCCGGGACATCTCTACGAGCAGTACTTC. V and J are TRBV5-5 and TRBJ2-7; D perhaps matches TRBD1 (6 bases). V was trimmed by 1 base and J by 3 bases, leaving 14 bases between them. The CDR3 is 15 residues long. Germline V gene sequence: CDR1 SGHKS, CDR2 YYEKEE (reference sequence).

The V gene is TRBV9, the J gene TRBJ2-7; TRBD1 might be the D (8 bases). The CDR3 sequence is 15 residues long. Deletions cut 10 bases from V and 7 bases from J, with 27 bases between. Germline-derived CDR1 and CDR2 are SGDLS and YYNGEE. The CDR3 DNA is TGTGCCTGCTGCGTTGACGGACAGGGAGGGAGGGAGCAGTACTTC. It translates to CACCVDGQGGREQYF.

V and J are TRBV19 and TRBJ1-1; no clear D gene. The ends were cut back, 3 bases at V and 2 bases at J, with 13 bases in the middle. This CDR3 has 15 amino acids. Germline CDR1 LNHDA, CDR2 SQIVND (reference sequence). CDR3 protein: CASSMKSDYNTEAFF. In nucleotides, the CDR3 is TGTGCCAGTAGTATGAAGTCAGACTACAACACTGAAGCTTTCTTT. The variable domain in full, with the rest retrieved from reference TRBV19 and TRBJ1-1, is DGGITQSPKYLFRKEGQNVTLSCEQNLNHDAMYWYRQDPGQGLRLIYYSQIVNDFQKGDIAEGYSVSREKKESFPLTVTSAQKNPTAFYLCASSMKSDYNTEAFFGQGTRLTVV.